The 18 T cell receptor beta chains presented below share a single source sample, sequenced in a study (dated by TCRdb to about 2016). The method behind the library was RT-PCR. TCRdb lists the instrument as Illumina MiSeq. The public reads were run again by TCRdb, first through fastp at Q25 and then through MiXCR, and only productive beta chains were kept. Under each unique CDR3 protein, matching rows form one entry showing the most common genes and DNA. In all, the sample holds about 680,000 distinct CDR3 sequences, and 12% to 15% of those were seen once. 3.6% of the sample goes to the ten largest clones. Sequenced: memory CD4+ T cells from blood. Receptors originate from a female donor in good health, serving as a healthy control.

The CDR3 sequence is CASSYSGSEKLFF. The CDR3 bases are TGTGCCAGCAGTTACTCCGGGAGTGAAAAACTGTTTTTT. V usage is TRBV6-5 and J usage is TRBJ1-4; D is unclear. CDR1 is MNHEY and CDR2 is SVGAGI in the germline V gene. This CDR3 contains 13 residues. The ends were cut back, 0 bases at V and 7 bases at J, with 6 bases in the middle.

This clonotype has at least ten counts. The gene calls are TRBV6-5 and TRBJ2-7; tentatively, D is TRBD2 (7 bases). The CDR3 runs to 16 residues. Germline CDR1 and CDR2: MNHEY and SVGAGI. V lost 5 bases and J 8 bases, leaving 25 bases between the germline ends. The CDR3 is CASSPPGGVPGWKQYF. Here the CDR3 DNA reads TGTGCCAGCAGTCCTCCGGGGGGCGTCCCGGGGTGGAAGCAGTACTTC.

This chain links TRBV6-1 with TRBJ2-7; D not resolved. This CDR3 contains 14 residues. From germline, CDR1 is MNHNS and CDR2 SASEGT. The V end was cut by 7 bases, the J end by 3 bases, with 16 bases between. CDR3 amino acids: CASTSPSKNYEQYF. The DNA for the CDR3 is TGTGCCAGCACCTCCCCTTCCAAGAACTACGAGCAGTACTTC.

This clonotype was detected ten times or more. J is TRBJ1-2 and V is TRBV10-2, with unresolved D. Germline V CDR1 and CDR2: WSHSY, SAAADI. The CDR3 has 14 residues. The V gene lost 4 bases and the J gene lost 3 bases, with 12 bases spanning the gap. The CDR3 region has the DNA TGCGCCAGCAGTGTGCCTGCCCCCGACTATGGCTACACCTTC. It is translated as CASSVPAPDYGYTF.

This clonotype was picked up many times. The chain employs TRBV12-3 or TRBV12-4 and TRBJ2-7; 7 nucleotides agree with TRBD1. Trimming removed 4 bases from V and 2 bases from J; junction bases left unmatched: 8. This CDR3 region has 15 residues. CDR3 loop: CASSSPRGPPYEQYF. The CDR3 coding sequence is TGTGCCAGCAGTTCCCCGAGGGGGCCTCCCTACGAGCAGTACTTC.

This clonotype was seen a handful of times. The V gene is TRBV12-3 or TRBV12-4, the J gene TRBJ1-2; 8 nucleotides line up with TRBD1. V was clipped by 6 bases and J by 0 bases; unmatched bases: 3. CDR3 length equals 14 residues. The CDR3 region is CASRGTGTNYGYTF. The CDR3, as DNA: TGTGCCAGCAGAGGGACAGGTACTAACTATGGCTACACCTTC.

This clonotype was counted ten times or more. The chain combines TRBV4-2 with TRBJ2-2, with TRBD2 matching 13 bases. V dropped 6 bases and J dropped 5; count of bases not matched to a gene: 15. CDR1 is LGHNA, CDR2 YNFKEQ, per germline. The CDR3 is 19 residues long. CDR3: CASRPRVPGLAGNTGELFF. The CDR3 DNA is TGTGCCAGCAGACCAAGAGTCCCGGGACTAGCGGGGAATACCGGGGAGCTGTTTTTT.

This chain joins TRBV10-2 and TRBJ2-7; the match to TRBD2 covers 8 bases. Trimming removed 2 bases from V and 1 base from J; junction bases left unmatched: 10. The CDR3 spans 17 residues. CDR1 and CDR2 from the germline V gene are WSHSY and SAAADI. CDR3 in amino acids: CASSETFGGRTSYEQYF. CDR3 nucleotide sequence: TGCGCCAGCAGTGAGACCTTTGGCGGGAGGACGTCCTACGAGCAGTACTTC.

In its sample, this clonotype was seen a few times. The gene calls are TRBV29-1 and TRBJ1-3; D is unclear. Trimming left V 7 bases short and J 2 bases short, with 15 bases between. This CDR3 region has 14 residues. CDR1 SQVTM and CDR2 ANQGSEA come from the germline V gene. CDR3 bases: TGCAGCGGGAGGCCAGCATTTGCTGGAAACACCATATATTTT. Amino acids: CSGRPAFAGNTIYF. Complete variable domain (other parts from reference TRBV29-1 and TRBJ1-3): SAVISQKPSRDICQRGTSLTIQCQVDSQVTMMFWYRQQPGQSLTLIATANQGSEATYESGFVIDKFPISRPNLTFSTLTVSNMSPEDSSIYLCSGRPAFAGNTIYFGEGSWLTVV.

The genes are TRBV12-3 or TRBV12-4 and TRBJ2-3; a weak D match, TRBD1 (5 bases). The CDR3 totals 12 residues. With 10 bases removed from V and 3 bases from J, the gap between germline ends came to 11 bases. The CDR3 reads CATTKGTDTQYF. The CDR3 DNA reads TGTGCCACCACAAAGGGGACAGATACGCAGTATTTT.

Many counts were recorded for this clonotype. The chain carries TRBV10-3 and TRBJ2-7; D uncertain. Per the germline V gene, CDR1 is ENHRY and CDR2 is SYGVKD. V lost 2 bases and J 3 bases, leaving 8 bases between the germline ends. This CDR3 region has 13 residues. The CDR3 loop is CAISEERNYEQYF. For the CDR3, the DNA is TGTGCCATCAGTGAGGAAAGAAACTACGAGCAGTACTTC.

This rearrangement joins TRBV20-1 to TRBJ2-1; TRBD1 agrees at 8 bases. Looked up from germline, CDR1 is DFQATT and CDR2 is SNEGSKA (reference sequence). The CDR3 contains 16 residues. With V trimmed by 7 bases and J by 2 bases, 13 bases remained unmatched. The CDR3 region has the DNA TGCAGTGTCATAGGGCAGAGGACAGGGACCTACAATGAGCAGTTCTTC. It translates to CSVIGQRTGTYNEQFF.

In this sample, this clonotype turned up a few times. This chain connects TRBV4-1 to TRBJ1-2; D gene unclear. Per the germline V gene, CDR1 is MGHRA and CDR2 is YSYEKL. Trimming pared 1 base from V and 3 bases from J, leaving 12 bases between. The CDR3 runs to 15 residues. CDR3 sequence reads: CASSQGPGVDYGYTF. The CDR3 DNA follows: TGCGCCAGCAGCCAAGGGCCCGGGGTCGACTATGGCTACACCTTC.

The J gene is TRBJ2-7, the V gene TRBV5-6, with 7 bases matching TRBD1. The trim removed 2 bases at V and 6 bases at J, leaving 5 bases unmatched. The CDR3 spans 13 residues. Germline V gene lookup returns CDR1 SGHDT and CDR2 YYEEEE. For the CDR3, the DNA is TGTGCCAGCAGCTTACAGGGGCCCCTCGAGCAGTACTTC. Translation: CASSLQGPLEQYF. Together with reference TRBV5-6 and TRBJ2-7, the CDR3 gives the full variable domain: DAGVTQSPTHLIKTRGQQVTLRCSPKSGHDTVSWYQQALGQGPQFIFQYYEEEERQRGNFPDRFSGHQFPNYSSELNVNALLLGDSALYLCASSLQGPLEQYFGPGTRLTVT.

The sample holds a few counts of this clonotype. The chain joins TRBV5-1 to TRBJ2-7; 11 bases are a match to TRBD1. This CDR3 has 17 amino acids. Germline V gene data show CDR1 as SGHRS and CDR2 as YFSETQ. The V segment lost 0 bases and the J segment 3 bases; nucleotides outside the gene matches: 8. As DNA, the CDR3 is TGCGCCAGCAGCTTGGACGGCTTCGGGACAGGGGGCTACGAGCAGTACTTC. It encodes CASSLDGFGTGGYEQYF.

This sequence joins TRBV12-3 or TRBV12-4 and TRBJ1-2; TRBD1 matches at 7 bases. The junction had 7 bases not matched to a gene; V was cut back by 3 bases and J by 6 bases. This CDR3 is 14 amino acids long. CDR3 bases: TGTGCCAGCAGTTTGCGACAGGGCGGGGATGGCTACACCTTC. As protein: CASSLRQGGDGYTF.

This clonotype showed up just a few times. V gene TRBV7-2 combines with J gene TRBJ1-1; 8 positions match TRBD1. This CDR3 is 12 amino acids long. The germline gives CDR1 SGHTA, CDR2 FQGNSA. Trimming removed 8 bases from V and 4 bases from J; junction bases left unmatched: 3. In nucleotides, the CDR3 is TGTGCCAGCCCTGGACAGGGCACTGAAGCTTTCTTT. It is translated as CASPGQGTEAFF.

This clonotype was counted ten times or more. V and J are TRBV6-5 and TRBJ2-2; D call uncertain. Trimming shortened V by 0 bases and J by 5 bases, and 7 bases separated the two germline ends. CDR1 and CDR2 from the germline V gene are MNHEY and SVGAGI. The CDR3 runs 14 residues. This chain's CDR3 is CASSYSETTGELFF. The CDR3 DNA sequence: TGTGCCAGCAGTTACTCGGAAACTACCGGGGAGCTGTTTTTT.